A selection of T cell receptor beta chains follows, all from one sample in a study of human T cells and chemical hapten exposure. TCRdb passed the RACE reads through MiXCR, listing each CDR3 protein once. The table has tens of thousands of distinct CDR3 sequences, more than 9% seen once. The material sequenced was whole blood, taken in connection with sensitization to the hapten diphenylcyclopropenone (DPC). These receptors were obtained from a man aged 35-49 years with alopecia areata. Some clones in this sample may be carry-over from other donors' samples. Both conserved end residues are part of each CDR3.

J,V,CDR3
TRBJ2-1,TRBV5-1,CASSYDNEQFF
TRBJ2-5,TRBV5-1,CASSLGREKETQYF
TRBJ2-7,TRBV20-1,CSASQGARTYEQYF
TRBJ2-3,TRBV27,CASSLSGTSGRRIGTDTQYF
TRBJ1-4,TRBV30,CAWSGQGNEKLFF
TRBJ2-7,TRBV7-2,CASSLERGGIYEQYF
TRBJ2-2,TRBV6-6,CASSFISTGNTGELFF
TRBJ2-5,TRBV20-1,CSAKGLGGYWETQYF
TRBJ2-2,TRBV28,CASSPPGLAGSTGELFF
TRBJ2-7,TRBV28,CASSLLGGASYEQYF
TRBJ2-2,TRBV28,CASTSPGPGTGELFF
TRBJ1-2,TRBV7-9,CASSPPGGKGNGYTF